This TCR beta chain was documented in a study of T cells in Graves' hyperthyroidism and ophthalmopathy. Patients with uncontrolled infections, other autoimmune diseases, pregnancy or lactation were excluded. Many counts were recorded for this clonotype. Antigen: not known. What was amplified from RNA transcripts were TCR beta CDR3 regions. HTBI primers drove first-round RT-PCR of the TCR CDR3. TCRdb used MiXCR to reprocess the multiplex PCR reads, holding one entry per CDR3 protein. Of 500,000 or so distinct CDR3 sequences in the sample, 15% to 20% were seen once. The study, taken as a whole, reports: Ophthalmopathy was separated from stable hyperthyroidism by a 13 V-J model. Ophthalmopathy got predicted by the model a median around six months before its onset.

The CDR3 is 15 residues long. Between the trimmed V and J ends, which lost 3 bases and 1 base, there was a span of 16 bases. Germline V CDR1 and CDR2: DFQATT, SNEGSKA (reference sequence). This receptor was obtained from a woman in her 30s with Graves' ophthalmopathy. V is TRBV20-1 and J is TRBJ2-7; D gene uncertain. The source material was blood. This chain's CDR3 is CSASYAEIPSYEQYF. CDR3 bases: TGCAGTGCTAGTTATGCGGAGATCCCTTCCTACGAGCAGTACTTC.